Detailed here is one TCR beta chain. Its antigen is not known. This sample is drawn from a study of cytotoxic CD8 clonotypes in ibrutinib-treated CLL. Study context: There were roughly twelve relapsed/refractory patients and about 15 treatment-naive patients, and some 18 were IGHV unmutated. Study-level findings and limits: Public clonotypes were seen rarely and were contracted or stable on treatment. Against age-matched healthy donors, baseline clonality ran higher and tracked circulating CD8+ T-cell counts.

The repertoire was sequenced with immunoSEQ multiplex PCR; TCRdb's copy has only in-frame clones and lacks some. The top ten hold roughly 4.7% of the sample, which has about 140,000 clones, around 76% seen once. The CDR3 spans 14 residues. CDR1 is KGHSH and CDR2 is LQKENI in the germline V gene. After removal of 1 base from V and 5 bases from J, the junction contained 4 bases not matched to a gene. The rearrangement joins TRBV18 to TRBJ2-7, with 8 bases lining up with TRBD1. The clonotype originates from a human donor with chronic lymphocytic leukemia. This specimen consisted of PBMCs, obtained after 24 months of ibrutinib treatment. The CDR3 DNA is TGTGCCAGCTCACCACGGACAGGGTTGGACGAGCAGTACTTC. Protein sequence: CASSPRTGLDEQYF.